This entry is about one TCR beta chain. Antigen unknown. This may come from a read error, since a much larger clone is one base off. This entry belongs to a study of metastatic and nonmetastatic thyroid tumors. Study-level points and caveats: In both blood and tumor samples, TCR beta diversity was reported significantly higher for malignant than benign nodules.

TCRdb reassembled clones from the PCR reads with MiXCR. The repertoire holds more than 70,000 clones, around 9.1% seen once, with roughly 9% in the top ten. V was pared by 9 bases and J by 7 bases, with 20 bases of the junction left unmatched. This CDR3 region has 17 residues. Germline CDR1 is MNHEY and CDR2 is SVGEGT. Every patient was untreated before thyroid surgery. This receptor was obtained from a female donor with papillary thyroid cancer or a benign thyroid nodule (not recorded which). Some clones in this sample may be carry-over from other donors' samples. Input material: blood. V and J are TRBV6-2 or TRBV6-3 and TRBJ2-1, with 8 bases lining up with TRBD2. CDR3 in amino acids: CARGLSGGLTYSNEQFF. The CDR3 coding sequence is TGTGCCAGGGGGCTGAGCGGGGGCCTCACCTACTCTAATGAGCAGTTCTTC.